These T cell receptor beta chains were read from a single sample in a study of post-analysis software for immune sequencing data. MiXCR was run by TCRdb on the PCR reads, yielding one entry per CDR3 protein. This sample yields approximately 660,000 distinct CDR3 sequences, of which 59% are seen a single time; approximately 11% belongs to the top ten. The specimen sequenced was blood. The receptors here all came from a girl aged 2-9 years with multiple sclerosis. CDR3s include the opening cysteine and the closing phenylalanine or tryptophan. A D gene is named only where the DNA matches it firmly. The size of a clone is reported for some rows only, either as once, few or many, or as a class for expanded clones.

CDR3 DNA,CDR3 protein,V gene,J gene,clone size,D gene
TGTGCCAGCAGCGAGTCGACTAGCGGGAACCCAGATACGCAGTATTTT,CASSESTSGNPDTQYF,TRBV9,TRBJ2-3,-,TRBD2
TGCAGTGCTAGGTCCGGACACGGAACCTACGAGCAGTACTTC,CSARSGHGTYEQYF,TRBV20-1,TRBJ2-7,-,-
TGTGCCAGCAGACCTTTGACCAAGGGGGATACGCAGTATTTT,CASRPLTKGDTQYF,TRBV27,TRBJ2-3,few,-
TGTGCCAGCAGCGCCAGAACTAGCGGACCAGTCTACGAGCAGTACTTC,CASSARTSGPVYEQYF,TRBV7-9,TRBJ2-7,-,TRBD2
TGTGCCAGCAGCTTAAACACAGTTGAGCAGTTCTTC,CASSLNTVEQFF,TRBV11-3,TRBJ2-1,-,-
TGTGCCAGCAGTATCCGGGACAGCTCCTACGAGCAGTACTTC,CASSIRDSSYEQYF,TRBV2,TRBJ2-7,-,TRBD1
TGTGCCAGCAGCATAGCACATGAGCAGTTCTTC,CASSIAHEQFF,TRBV11-2,TRBJ2-1,-,-
TGTGCCAGCAGTTACTCCGCCTTAGGGACCTACGAGCAGTACTTC,CASSYSALGTYEQYF,TRBV6-5,TRBJ2-7,-,-
TGCGCCAGCAGCTTCACTAGCGGGGTGTGGAATGAGCAGTTCTTC,CASSFTSGVWNEQFF,TRBV4-1,TRBJ2-1,-,TRBD2
TGTGCCAGCAGTTTCCTAACTAGCGGGGATTACAATGAGCAGTTCTTC,CASSFLTSGDYNEQFF,TRBV6-5,TRBJ2-1,-,TRBD2
TGTGCCAGCAGTCCGGGTAGCGGGGGTGGGAATGAGCAGTTCTTC,CASSPGSGGGNEQFF,TRBV2,TRBJ2-1,-,TRBD2
TGTGCCAGCAGCGTCCGGCCCCAGTACTTC,CASSVRPQYF,TRBV7-2,TRBJ2-5,-,-
TGCAGTGCCCCCCGACAGGGGGCCGGTGAGCAGTTCTTC,CSAPRQGAGEQFF,TRBV20-1,TRBJ2-1,-,TRBD1
TGCAGTGCCCGGGTAACAACTAATGAAAAACTGTTTTTT,CSARVTTNEKLFF,TRBV20-1,TRBJ1-4,-,-
TGCAGCGTGCGCCGGGATAACAGGGGGCGGCAAGAGACCCAGTACTTC,CSVRRDNRGRQETQYF,TRBV29-1,TRBJ2-5,few,TRBD1
TGTGCCATCAGTGAGGCTAGCGGGATGTACCAAGAGACCCAGTACTTC,CAISEASGMYQETQYF,TRBV10-3,TRBJ2-5,-,TRBD2
TGCAGCCAGAAGCGGGGGGAAGGAGAGACCCAGTACTTC,CSQKRGEGETQYF,TRBV29-1,TRBJ2-5,-,TRBD2
TGTGCCAGCAGCCCTACCGACAGGGGAAAAGGGGAAAAACTGTTTTTT,CASSPTDRGKGEKLFF,TRBV7-9,TRBJ1-4,-,TRBD1
TGTGCCAGCAGGGACAGGGGGCCCGGGGAGCTGTTTTTT,CASRDRGPGELFF,TRBV14,TRBJ2-2,once,TRBD1
TGCGCCAGCAGCCTGGGGGACAGCGGTGAAGCTTTCTTT,CASSLGDSGEAFF,TRBV5-1,TRBJ1-1,-,TRBD1
TGTGCCAGCAGACACGACAGTTTGGAGACCCAGTACTTC,CASRHDSLETQYF,TRBV6-2/TRBV6-3,TRBJ2-5,-,-
TGCAGCGCTGGAAGGGCAGGGGGTCCTGAGCAGTTCTTC,CSAGRAGGPEQFF,TRBV29-1,TRBJ2-1,-,TRBD1
TGTGCCGGCAGTGAAATAGGACAGCGTTCACCCCTCCACTTT,CAGSEIGQRSPLHF,TRBV25-1,TRBJ1-6,-,-
TGTGCCAGCAGCAGTTCTAGCGGGAGGAGGGATACGCAGTATTTT,CASSSSSGRRDTQYF,TRBV7-2,TRBJ2-3,-,TRBD2